Below are 9 T cell receptor beta chains sequenced from a single sample in a study of T cells in localized non-small cell lung cancer. The protocol was immunoSEQ multiplex PCR, while the TCRdb copy is restricted to in-frame clones and leaves out a portion. The sample records approximately 24,000 clones, around 85% being singletons. This material consisted of peripheral blood, taken before any cancer treatment. The receptors were sampled from a man between 40 and 75 years old with stage III squamous cell lung carcinoma.

V usage is TRBV5-6 and J usage is TRBJ1-5; D not resolved. This CDR3 has 12 residues. The germline V and J ends were trimmed by 1 base and 6 bases, with 5 bases remaining between them. The germline CDR1 and CDR2 sequences are SGHDT and YYEEEE. The CDR3 DNA is TGTGCCAGCAGCTTGCAAGGTCAGCCCCAGCATTTT. Translated, it gives CASSLQGQPQHF.

The V and J genes are TRBV30 and TRBJ2-1; 7 positions agree with TRBD2. Germline V gives CDR1 GTSNPN, CDR2 SVGIG (reference sequence). J lost 7 bases, V lost 1 base, and 4 bases had no gene match. This CDR3 contains 13 residues. As DNA, the CDR3 is TGTGCCTGGAGTGCCGGACTAGTTAATGAGCAGTTCTTC. Translating it yields CAWSAGLVNEQFF.

The J gene is TRBJ2-2, the V gene TRBV5-5, with 8 bases matching TRBD1. Germline V gene data show CDR1 as SGHKS and CDR2 as YYEKEE (reference sequence). J was trimmed by 2 bases and V by 7 bases; bases with no gene match: 4. This CDR3 has 14 residues. Here the CDR3 DNA reads TGTGCCAGCGGGGGACAGGTTAACACCGGGGAGCTGTTTTTT. Amino acid sequence: CASGGQVNTGELFF.

This chain joins TRBV2 and TRBJ2-5; TRBD1 matches 9 bases. Germline CDR1 and CDR2: SNHLY and FYNNEI. The CDR3 has 14 amino acids. Germline trimming cut 5 bases from V and 3 bases from J; bases unmatched to any gene: 4. The CDR3 DNA follows: TGTGCCAGCAGTCCCCGGGACAGGGAAGAGACCCAGTACTTC. Translating gives CASSPRDREETQYF.

The rearrangement uses TRBV19 and TRBJ2-2; D tentatively fits TRBD1 or TRBD2 (5 bases each). Germline CDR1 and CDR2: LNHDA and SQIVND (reference sequence). Trimming removed 7 bases from V and 6 bases from J, with 15 bases in between. This CDR3 comprises 14 residues. CDR3 sequence reads: CASKFRDGAGELFF. The CDR3 coding sequence is TGTGCCAGTAAATTTAGGGACGGCGCCGGGGAGCTGTTTTTT.

In DNA form, the CDR3 reads TGTGCCAGCAGGCCCGGACAGGCCAATTCACCCCTCCACTTT. This encodes CASRPGQANSPLHF. The chain combines TRBV7-3 with TRBJ1-6, with 7 nucleotides matching TRBD1. V lost 6 bases, J lost 7 bases, and 6 bases stayed unmatched. This CDR3 contains 14 residues. Germline assignment: CDR1 SGHTA and CDR2 FQGTGA.

The chain's CDR3 is CATSRGGGRHEQYF. CDR3 bases: TGTGCCACCAGCAGAGGGGGTGGTAGACACGAGCAGTACTTC. The gene calls are TRBV15 and TRBJ2-7; no definite D call. This CDR3 is 14 amino acids long. Germline assignment: CDR1 LNHNV and CDR2 YYDKDF (reference sequence). V was shortened by 1 base and J by 5 bases, with 12 bases between the two germline ends.

This clone was seen just once. This sequence joins TRBV28 and TRBJ1-5, with D tentatively TRBD1 (6 bases). V was cut by 3 bases and J by 5 bases, with 17 bases left in between. Germline V gives CDR1 MDHEN, CDR2 SYDVKM. The CDR3 is made up of 16 amino acids. The DNA for the CDR3 is TGTGCCAGCAGTTTTCCACCGCACGCAGGGGATCAGCCCCAGCATTTT. As protein: CASSFPPHAGDQPQHF.

This clone occurred a few times. The chain links TRBV7-3 to TRBJ2-2; TRBD2 aligns across 9 bases. Trimming at V came to 2 bases and at J to 8 bases, leaving 6 bases not matched to a gene. From germline, CDR1 is SGHTA and CDR2 FQGTGA. This CDR3 comprises 15 residues. The CDR3 DNA reads TGTGCCAGCAGCTTATGGTCTAGCGGGACTGGGGAGCTGTTTTTT. It translates to CASSLWSSGTGELFF.